A selection of T cell receptor beta chains follows, all from one sample in a study of molecular identifiers for immune sequencing clone quantification. In TCRdb, the PCR reads were re-called with MiXCR into one record per CDR3 protein. The sample has more than 550,000 distinct CDR3 sequences; roughly 25% are singletons. Sequencing input: naive CD8+ T cells from blood, with Jurkat cell RNA spiked in. These receptors were collected from a human donor in good health. Some libraries in this study had Jurkat cell RNA spiked in. CDR3s include the opening cysteine and the closing phenylalanine or tryptophan. The D gene is left open where the match is weak. The size of a clone is reported for some rows only, either as once, few or many, or as a class for expanded clones.

D gene: .
clone size: few
J gene: TRBJ2-1
V gene: TRBV20-1
CDR3 DNA: TGCAGTGCTAGGGGACTGGAGCATCACAATGAGCAGTTCTTC
CDR3 protein: CSARGLEHHNEQFF

D gene: .
clone size: few
J gene: TRBJ2-7
V gene: TRBV19
CDR3 DNA: TGTGCCAGTGCTTGGTACGAGCAGTACTTC
CDR3 protein: CASAWYEQYF

D gene: TRBD2
clone size: few
J gene: TRBJ2-5
V gene: TRBV7-2
CDR3 DNA: TGTGCCAGCAGCTCCACCGGGACTAGCTGGCGGGAGACCCTGTACTTC
CDR3 protein: CASSSTGTSWRETLYF

D gene: TRBD2
clone size: .
J gene: TRBJ2-3
V gene: TRBV6-2/TRBV6-3
CDR3 DNA: TGTGCCAGCAGTTACCCGACTAGCGGGGGGACCATCACAGATACGCAGTATTTT
CDR3 protein: CASSYPTSGGTITDTQYF

D gene: .
clone size: few
J gene: TRBJ2-3
V gene: TRBV19
CDR3 DNA: TGTGCCAGCACCACCAACGGGGGGCCGCAGTATTTT
CDR3 protein: CASTTNGGPQYF

D gene: TRBD1
clone size: .
J gene: TRBJ1-3
V gene: TRBV27
CDR3 DNA: TGTGCCAGCAGTTTCGGGACAGGCCTCTCTGGAAACACCATATATTTT
CDR3 protein: CASSFGTGLSGNTIYF

D gene: .
clone size: .
J gene: TRBJ2-5
V gene: TRBV5-5
CDR3 DNA: TGTGCCAGCAGACCGGACGGTTTACGGGAGACCCAGTACTTC
CDR3 protein: CASRPDGLRETQYF

D gene: TRBD2
clone size: few
J gene: TRBJ2-1
V gene: TRBV27
CDR3 DNA: TGTGCCAGCAGTTTCGCGGGAGGGCCAGGAGAGCAGTTCTTC
CDR3 protein: CASSFAGGPGEQFF

D gene: .
clone size: .
J gene: TRBJ2-5
V gene: TRBV20-1
CDR3 DNA: TGCAGTGCTAGAGAAGGGACCCCGGGAGAGACCCAGTACTTC
CDR3 protein: CSAREGTPGETQYF

D gene: .
clone size: many
J gene: TRBJ2-3
V gene: TRBV27
CDR3 DNA: TGTGCCAGCAGTTACACCAGCGGCCACCCCCCAGATACGCAGTATTTT
CDR3 protein: CASSYTSGHPPDTQYF

D gene: .
clone size: few
J gene: TRBJ2-7
V gene: TRBV6-2/TRBV6-3
CDR3 DNA: TGTGCCAGCAGTTCAGTTTCCGGGACTGCCTCCTACGAGCAGTACTTC
CDR3 protein: CASSSVSGTASYEQYF

D gene: .
clone size: many
J gene: TRBJ2-3
V gene: TRBV29-1
CDR3 DNA: TGCAGCGTTGTACAGGACTCTAGCACAGATACGCAGTATTTT
CDR3 protein: CSVVQDSSTDTQYF

D gene: .
clone size: .
J gene: TRBJ1-5
V gene: TRBV19
CDR3 DNA: TGTGCCAGTAGTCACGAGCCCGGGGGCAATCAGCCCCAGCATTTT
CDR3 protein: CASSHEPGGNQPQHF

D gene: .
clone size: few
J gene: TRBJ2-7
V gene: TRBV7-9
CDR3 DNA: TGTGCCAGCAGCCCCGGGACGAATTTCCACGAGCAGTACTTC
CDR3 protein: CASSPGTNFHEQYF

D gene: .
clone size: .
J gene: TRBJ2-7
V gene: TRBV4-3
CDR3 DNA: TGCGCCAGCAGCCAAGATTTTTCGAGGGGAGGCTACTACGAGCAGTACTTC
CDR3 protein: CASSQDFSRGGYYEQYF

D gene: TRBD2
clone size: many
J gene: TRBJ2-3
V gene: TRBV7-2
CDR3 DNA: TGTGCCAGCAGCTCCCTAGCGGGGGAAATCACAGATACGCAGTATTTT
CDR3 protein: CASSSLAGEITDTQYF

D gene: TRBD1
clone size: .
J gene: TRBJ1-2
V gene: TRBV7-2
CDR3 DNA: TGTGCCAGCAGCCGAGCCGGACAGGGAAGCTACAACACCTTC
CDR3 protein: CASSRAGQGSYNTF

D gene: .
clone size: many
J gene: TRBJ2-7
V gene: TRBV27
CDR3 DNA: TGTGCCAGCGTCCTACGACCGGGCCCCAATTTGGAGCAGTACTTC
CDR3 protein: CASVLRPGPNLEQYF

D gene: .
clone size: few
J gene: TRBJ1-5
V gene: TRBV27
CDR3 DNA: TGTGCCAGCAGTTTATTGGGGGGGAGAAGCAATCAGCCCCAGCATTTT
CDR3 protein: CASSLLGGRSNQPQHF

D gene: .
clone size: many
J gene: TRBJ2-1
V gene: TRBV28
CDR3 DNA: TGTGCCAGCAGTTTCTTGTCTCACTTAGGGGATGAGCAGTTCTTC
CDR3 protein: CASSFLSHLGDEQFF

D gene: TRBD2
clone size: few
J gene: TRBJ2-7
V gene: TRBV7-9
CDR3 DNA: TGTGCCAGCAGCTTCCTAGCGGACTCCTACGAGCAGTACTTC
CDR3 protein: CASSFLADSYEQYF

D gene: .
clone size: .
J gene: TRBJ2-3
V gene: TRBV7-9
CDR3 DNA: TGTGCCAGCAGCGACCGAAGGGGTTATACGGGAGCTACAGATACGCAGTATTTT
CDR3 protein: CASSDRRGYTGATDTQYF

D gene: TRBD2
clone size: .
J gene: TRBJ2-3
V gene: TRBV5-8
CDR3 DNA: TGTGCCAGCAGCTTGATAGCGGGAGGGACAAATACGCAGTATTTT
CDR3 protein: CASSLIAGGTNTQYF

D gene: .
clone size: .
J gene: TRBJ1-2
V gene: TRBV14
CDR3 DNA: TGTGCCAGCAGCCATGAAGCCAGGCACTATGGCTACACCTTC
CDR3 protein: CASSHEARHYGYTF

D gene: .
clone size: many
J gene: TRBJ2-6
V gene: TRBV2
CDR3 DNA: TGTGCCAGCAGTGAAAGCTCTGGGGCCAACGTCCTGACTTTC
CDR3 protein: CASSESSGANVLTF

D gene: .
clone size: many
J gene: TRBJ2-5
V gene: TRBV28
CDR3 DNA: TGTGCCAGCAGTTTAAAGAGTCCCCTCGATCAAGAGACCCAGTACTTC
CDR3 protein: CASSLKSPLDQETQYF

D gene: .
clone size: many
J gene: TRBJ2-1
V gene: TRBV7-9
CDR3 DNA: TGTGCCAGCAGCCCCTGGGGGGCGTCCTACAATGAGCAGTTCTTC
CDR3 protein: CASSPWGASYNEQFF

D gene: .
clone size: .
J gene: TRBJ1-6
V gene: TRBV4-2
CDR3 DNA: TGTGCCAGCAGCCAAGATGGGCAGGGGACGGATTCACTCCTCCACTTT
CDR3 protein: CASSQDGQGTDSLLHF

D gene: TRBD2
clone size: many
J gene: TRBJ2-2
V gene: TRBV6-8
CDR3 DNA: TGTGCCAGCAGTTATCGGCGGGAGTCCGGGGAGCTGTTTTTT
CDR3 protein: CASSYRRESGELFF

D gene: .
clone size: .
J gene: TRBJ2-5
V gene: TRBV2
CDR3 DNA: TGTGCCAACAGACGGGGGTTGATCCAAGAGACCCAGTACTTC
CDR3 protein: CANRRGLIQETQYF

D gene: TRBD1
clone size: .
J gene: TRBJ2-5
V gene: TRBV4-1
CDR3 DNA: TGCGCCAGCAGCCAAGGTGTGGGGACAGAAGAGACCCAGTACTTC
CDR3 protein: CASSQGVGTEETQYF

D gene: TRBD2
clone size: many
J gene: TRBJ2-5
V gene: TRBV28
CDR3 DNA: TGTGCCAGCACCCAAGGGGCTAGCGGGAGGGCCCCACAAGAGACCCAGTACTTC
CDR3 protein: CASTQGASGRAPQETQYF

D gene: TRBD1
clone size: .
J gene: TRBJ2-7
V gene: TRBV7-2
CDR3 DNA: TGTGCCAGCAGCTCCGGGACAGTTCCATACTTC
CDR3 protein: CASSSGTVPYF

D gene: .
clone size: .
J gene: TRBJ2-1
V gene: TRBV20-1
CDR3 DNA: TGCAGTGCTAGTGGGCGGGGTGGGATTCCCTACAATGAGCAGTTCTTC
CDR3 protein: CSASGRGGIPYNEQFF

D gene: TRBD1
clone size: .
J gene: TRBJ2-5
V gene: TRBV2
CDR3 DNA: TGTGCCAGCAGGACGGGACAGCTCCAAGAGACCCAGTACTTC
CDR3 protein: CASRTGQLQETQYF

D gene: .
clone size: few
J gene: TRBJ2-1
V gene: TRBV5-5
CDR3 DNA: TGTGCCAGCAGCTCCCTTTTGAGGCTCGGGGTCTATGAGCAGTTCTTC
CDR3 protein: CASSSLLRLGVYEQFF

D gene: .
clone size: many
J gene: TRBJ1-5
V gene: TRBV30
CDR3 DNA: TGTGCCTGGACCAGACCACATAGCAATCAGCCCCAGCATTTT
CDR3 protein: CAWTRPHSNQPQHF

D gene: TRBD1
clone size: many
J gene: TRBJ2-5
V gene: TRBV7-2
CDR3 DNA: TGTGCCAGCTCTGAGGACAGGGTCTTGGAGACCCAGTACTTC
CDR3 protein: CASSEDRVLETQYF

D gene: .
clone size: .
J gene: TRBJ2-2
V gene: TRBV6-5
CDR3 DNA: TGTGCCAGCAGTTACTCGATACGTGGGCAGAGCACCGGGGAGCTGTTTTTT
CDR3 protein: CASSYSIRGQSTGELFF

D gene: .
clone size: .
J gene: TRBJ2-5
V gene: TRBV28
CDR3 DNA: TGTGCCAGCAGTCAATGTGACAGTCAAGAGACCCAGTACTTC
CDR3 protein: CASSQCDSQETQYF

D gene: TRBD1
clone size: .
J gene: TRBJ2-2
V gene: TRBV9
CDR3 DNA: TGTGCCAGCAGCGTAGTGGGACAGGGGGCCGGGGAGCTGTTTTTT
CDR3 protein: CASSVVGQGAGELFF

D gene: .
clone size: many
J gene: TRBJ2-7
V gene: TRBV27
CDR3 DNA: TGTGCCAGCAGCCCGGGGGACAGCCTAGCCTACGAGCAGTACTTC
CDR3 protein: CASSPGDSLAYEQYF

D gene: TRBD1
clone size: few
J gene: TRBJ2-7
V gene: TRBV4-1
CDR3 DNA: TGCGCCAGCAGCCAAGATCAGGGGGACGCCTCCTTTTACGAGCAGTACTTC
CDR3 protein: CASSQDQGDASFYEQYF

D gene: .
clone size: many
J gene: TRBJ2-3
V gene: TRBV7-9
CDR3 DNA: TGTGCCACCGATAACAGGGTAGAGACAGATACGCAGTATTTT
CDR3 protein: CATDNRVETDTQYF

D gene: .
clone size: .
J gene: TRBJ1-2
V gene: TRBV7-2
CDR3 DNA: TGTGCCAGCAGCTTTGGGGCCAACTACACCTTC
CDR3 protein: CASSFGANYTF